A single sample is the source of the 21 T cell receptor beta chains below, sequenced in a study of T cells after yellow fever vaccination. TCRdb used MiXCR to reprocess the 5' RACE reads, holding one entry per CDR3 protein. The table lists just under 85,000 distinct CDR3 sequences, roughly 14% of them singletons. Sequencing was performed on CD8+ T cells not binding an NS4B(214-222) dextramer, sorted from PBMCs, taken 21 days after the first yellow fever vaccination. All receptors come from a man between 18 and 35 years old who received the YFV17D yellow fever vaccine.

The genes are TRBV7-3 and TRBJ2-2; 10 bases are shared with TRBD1. V shed 4 bases, J shed 0 bases, and the junction held 5 bases outside the gene matches. Germline CDR1 and CDR2: SGHTA and FQGTGA. CDR3 length: 17 amino acids. For the CDR3, the DNA is TGTGCCAGCAGCTGGACAGGGGGGCTCCCGAACACCGGGGAGCTGTTTTTT. The encoded protein is CASSWTGGLPNTGELFF.

This chain connects TRBV25-1 to TRBJ2-1; D is perhaps TRBD2 (5 bases). Trimming stripped 4 bases from V and 0 bases from J, with 10 bases between. Germline loops: CDR1 MGHDK, CDR2 SYGVNS. This CDR3 has 15 residues. The DNA for the CDR3 is TGTGCCAGCAGTGCCCGGGATAGCTCCTACAATGAGCAGTTCTTC. Translation gives CASSARDSSYNEQFF.

The chain carries TRBV12-3 or TRBV12-4 and TRBJ2-1; D is unresolved. The CDR3 has 13 residues. V shed 3 bases and J shed 4 bases, with 7 bases lying between them. In DNA, the CDR3 is TGTGCCAGCAGTTTCTTCACATACAATGAGCAGTTCTTC. This encodes CASSFFTYNEQFF.

The chain links TRBV7-6 to TRBJ2-1, with a tentative D call TRBD1 (5 bases). CDR1 is SGHVS, CDR2 FNYEAQ, per germline. The CDR3 is made up of 13 amino acids. Trimming took 1 base from V and 7 from J, leaving 8 bases between them. For the CDR3, the DNA is TGTGCCAGCAGCTTAGGGACAAGGAATGAGCAGTTCTTC. This translates into CASSLGTRNEQFF.

The genes are TRBV6-1 and TRBJ1-6, with 8 positions matching TRBD1. Germline V gives CDR1 MNHNS, CDR2 SASEGT. Trimming at V came to 4 bases and at J to 11 bases, leaving 7 bases not matched to a gene. This CDR3 region has 14 residues. The CDR3 DNA reads as TGTGCCAGCAGTGCAGGGGGCGGGTATGCACCCCTCCACTTT. Translation gives CASSAGGGYAPLHF.

The rearrangement links TRBV7-9 to TRBJ1-1; the D gene is possibly TRBD1 (6 bases). V dropped 8 bases and J dropped 0 bases, with 16 bases sitting between them. Looked up from germline, CDR1 is SEHNR and CDR2 is FQNEAQ (reference sequence). CDR3 length equals 15 residues. CDR3 DNA sequence: TGTGCCAGCCAGGACAGCAGGACAATGAACACTGAAGCTTTCTTT. Translation: CASQDSRTMNTEAFF.

The chain carries TRBV7-9 and TRBJ2-2; TRBD1 matches at 9 bases. The J segment lost 5 bases and the V segment lost 7 bases, leaving 8 bases of the junction unmatched. The CDR3 is 15 amino acids. Germline CDR1 and CDR2: SEHNR and FQNEAQ (reference sequence). The CDR3, as DNA: TGTGCCAGCACCTTTACAGGGGGCGCAACCGGGGAGCTGTTTTTT. Amino acids: CASTFTGGATGELFF.

In its sample, this clonotype was seen a few times. J is TRBJ2-3 and V is TRBV5-7; 9 bases agree with TRBD1. TRBV5-7 is identified as an open reading frame with a role that is uncertain. The CDR3 covers 16 residues. J gave up 0 bases and V 4 bases, and 6 bases lay outside the gene matches. The CDR3 region has the DNA TGTGCCAGCAGCCGAACAGGGGGCTCTAGCACAGATACGCAGTATTTT. Protein: CASSRTGGSSTDTQYF.

This clonotype has more than one count but fewer than ten. The J gene is TRBJ2-1, the V gene TRBV20-1; D may be TRBD2 (7 bases). The CDR3 has 15 residues. Germline CDR1 DFQATT, CDR2 SNEGSKA (reference sequence). V was cut by 0 bases and J by 5 bases, with 14 bases left in between. CDR3 sequence: CSARDLGGPNNEQFF. The CDR3 nucleotides read TGCAGTGCTAGAGATTTGGGGGGGCCCAACAATGAGCAGTTCTTC.

The genes are TRBV20-1 and TRBJ2-5; 9 bases align to TRBD2. The V gene end was trimmed by 5 bases and the J gene end by 1 base; junction bases not matched to a gene: 5. Germline V gene lookup returns CDR1 DFQATT and CDR2 SNEGSKA (reference sequence). The CDR3 runs 14 residues. The CDR3 loop is CSAGLLAGQETQYF. The CDR3, as DNA: TGCAGTGCTGGCTTACTAGCGGGCCAAGAGACCCAGTACTTC.

This clonotype has a handful of counts. The chain joins TRBV7-6 to TRBJ2-1, with D perhaps being TRBD1 or TRBD2 (5 bases each). Germline V gene data show CDR1 as SGHVS and CDR2 as FNYEAQ. CDR3 size: 15 residues. Trimming pared 5 bases from V and 8 bases from J, leaving 19 bases between. The CDR3 sequence: CASSEGSERFDEQFF. The CDR3 coding sequence is TGTGCCAGCAGCGAGGGGTCTGAGAGGTTCGATGAGCAGTTCTTC.

This clonotype occurred many times. The chain has TRBV7-2 and TRBJ2-1; D is perhaps TRBD2 (6 bases). Germline V gene data show CDR1 as SGHTA and CDR2 as FQGNSA. Trimming pared 4 bases from V and 0 bases from J, leaving 10 bases between. CDR3 size: 15 residues. In nucleotides, the CDR3 is TGTGCCAGCAGCTCTGGGGGGAGCTCCTACAATGAGCAGTTCTTC. Translation gives CASSSGGSSYNEQFF.

The sample holds a few counts of this clonotype. The chain carries TRBV11-3 and TRBJ2-3, with 9 nucleotides matching TRBD1. V was pared by 4 bases and J by 7 bases, with 9 bases of the junction left unmatched. The CDR3 is 15 amino acids. Germline V gene sequence: CDR1 SGHNT, CDR2 YENEEA. The CDR3 protein is CASSSPGQGDNTQYF. The CDR3 nucleotides are TGTGCCAGCAGCTCACCGGGACAGGGCGATAATACGCAGTATTTT.

The V gene is TRBV11-2, the J gene TRBJ2-1; 7 bases are a match to TRBD2. Germline V gene sequence: CDR1 SGHAT, CDR2 FQNNGV. With V trimmed by 4 bases and J by 3 bases, 6 bases remained unmatched. The CDR3 has 15 amino acids. This chain's CDR3 is CASSSLAEYYNEQFF. CDR3 sequence (DNA): TGTGCCAGCAGCTCCCTAGCGGAGTACTACAATGAGCAGTTCTTC.

The chain has TRBV21-1 and TRBJ1-6; TRBD1 was called by the table and not checked on the DNA. TRBV21-1 is classified as a pseudogene. The CDR3 is 16 residues long. This chain's CDR3 is CASSPNPGTDNSPLHF. The CDR3 nucleotides read TGTGCCAGCAGCCCAAACCCAGGGACAGACAATTCACCCCTCCACTTT.

There are a few counts of this clonotype. V gene TRBV11-2 combines with J gene TRBJ2-5; TRBD2 matches 9 bases. CDR1 and CDR2 from the germline V gene are SGHAT and FQNNGV. V lost 5 bases and J lost 4; bases outside the gene matches: 8. This CDR3 spans 15 amino acids. The CDR3 is CASSPSSGEGETQYF. DNA of the CDR3: TGTGCCAGCAGCCCTTCTAGCGGGGAAGGAGAGACCCAGTACTTC.

This clonotype was counted many times. V and J are TRBV5-6 and TRBJ2-5, with 7 bases matching TRBD1. The J segment lost 5 bases and the V segment lost 4 bases, leaving 8 bases of the junction unmatched. Germline V gives CDR1 SGHDT, CDR2 YYEEEE. The CDR3 is 14 amino acids. The CDR3 spells CASSIDRVAETQYF. In DNA, the CDR3 is TGTGCCAGCAGCATAGACAGGGTGGCGGAGACCCAGTACTTC.

The sample holds many counts of this clonotype. The CDR3 bases are TGCGCCAGCAGCTTTACAAATCCGGCCTACGAGCAGTACTTC. Amino acids: CASSFTNPAYEQYF. V gene TRBV5-1 combines with J gene TRBJ2-7; D is ambiguous. The CDR3 is 14 residues long. Germline assignment: CDR1 SGHRS and CDR2 YFSETQ. V lost 2 bases and J 2 bases, leaving 11 bases between the germline ends.

This chain links TRBV15 with TRBJ2-5; D is perhaps TRBD1 (6 bases). From germline, CDR1 is LNHNV and CDR2 YYDKDF (reference sequence). CDR3 length: 13 residues. Trimming shortened V by 3 bases and J by 6 bases, and 11 bases separated the two germline ends. CDR3 DNA sequence: TGTGCCACCAGCAGGTTGGGGGCGAAGACCCAGTACTTC. Its translation: CATSRLGAKTQYF.

This clonotype was recorded a few times. V usage is TRBV7-9 and J usage is TRBJ1-1; no definite D call. The CDR3 has 13 amino acids. V was trimmed by 4 bases and J by 1 base, leaving 7 bases between them. Germline loops: CDR1 SEHNR, CDR2 FQNEAQ (reference sequence). The CDR3 is CASSSPGNTEAFF. The CDR3 coding sequence is TGTGCCAGCAGCTCACCAGGGAACACTGAAGCTTTCTTT. Filled out from reference TRBV7-9 and TRBJ1-1, the complete variable domain reads DTGVSQNPRHKITKRGQNVTFRCDPISEHNRLYWYRQTLGQGPEFLTYFQNEAQLEKSRLLSDRFSAERPKGSFSTLEIQRTEQGDSAMYLCASSSPGNTEAFFGQGTRLTVV.

The chain uses TRBV5-1 and TRBJ2-2; D perhaps matches TRBD2 (5 bases). Germline-derived CDR1 and CDR2 are SGHRS and YFSETQ. Trimming took 0 bases from V and 5 from J, leaving 17 bases between them. CDR3 length: 17 amino acids. The CDR3 reads CASSLELMGPGTGELFF. CDR3 in DNA: TGCGCCAGCAGCTTGGAGTTGATGGGCCCGGGGACCGGGGAGCTGTTTTTT.